The source of this T cell receptor beta chain is a study of blood T cell repertoires in COVID-19. Sequencing was performed with immunoSEQ multiplex PCR; in TCRdb, only in-frame clones are kept and a portion is missing. The sample has 250,000 to 300,000 clones, roughly 90% seen once. The germline V gene encodes CDR1 MGHRA and CDR2 YSYEKL. This CDR3 contains 13 residues. V shed 2 bases and J shed 4 bases, with 9 bases lying between them. The chain couples TRBV4-1 to TRBJ2-7; the D gene is possibly TRBD1 (5 bases). Sequenced: peripheral blood. The receptor's source is a woman aged 25 to 39 with COVID-19, enrolled during active disease. CDR3: CASSQPGRYEQYF. The CDR3 DNA follows: TGCGCCAGCAGCCAACCAGGGCGGTACGAGCAGTACTTC.